This T cell receptor beta chain came from a study of a mutant IDH1 vaccine in newly diagnosed glioma. Overall study context: Either 4-6 weeks after radiotherapy alone or alongside temozolomide, vaccination was begun. Radiotherapy, temozolomide, or both had been given previously, and both were given to most.

Assay used: immunoSEQ multiplex PCR; TCRdb lists only in-frame clones, some missing. Of some 30,000 clones listed, 88% were seen once; the top ten hold around 2.5%. This clone was recorded only once. Its antigen is not known. Germline V lookup: CDR1 SGHTS, CDR2 YDEGEE. Trimming left V 4 bases short and J 0 bases short, with 13 bases between. The CDR3 consists of 15 residues. The time point: week 23, last vaccination. Vaccine doses each comprised 300 ug of mutant IDH1 20-mer peptide, with topical imiquimod. The chain links TRBV5-8 to TRBJ1-2; no reliable D call. This sample comprised PBMCs, obtained from a glioma patient whose treatment included an IDH1 peptide vaccine. The receptor was derived from a middle-aged man with glioma. The CDR3 coding sequence is TGTGCCAGCAGCCACCCCTCAGTAGCTAACTATGGCTACACCTTC. Its translation is CASSHPSVANYGYTF.